This T cell receptor beta chain was sequenced during a study of regulatory T cells in long-lasting Graves disease. Overall study findings and caveats: It was possible that the small sample size reduced accuracy. TCR diversity was lower in persistent Graves' patients than in newly diagnosed ones.

Time point in this sample: persistent/refractory GD, antithyroid drugs over 5 years with positive TRAb. Following extraction of RNA from PBMCs, that RNA was used to make the TCR library. With EDTA tubes as the receptacles, around 10 milliliters of peripheral blood were drawn. CDR3 length: 14 residues. V dropped 5 bases and J dropped 0; count of bases not matched to a gene: 5. Germline V gene sequence: CDR1 SGHNT, CDR2 YYREEE (reference sequence). iRepertoire HTBI primers and Arm-PCR of CDR3 regions built TCR beta libraries. A single record per CDR3 protein comes from TCRdb applying MiXCR to the multiplex PCR reads. This sample has 400,000 to 500,000 distinct CDR3 sequences, with around 23% found just once. This clonotype occurred a few times. Its antigen is unidentified.

The chain links TRBV5-4 to TRBJ2-7; 7 nucleotides agree with TRBD1. The sequence was obtained from a female donor with Graves disease. Source: peripheral blood mononuclear cells (PBMCs), taken when the disease was refractory, from a patient treated with antithyroid drugs. Here the CDR3 DNA reads TGTGCCAGCAGGAGGGCAGGGGGCTCCTACGAGCAGTACTTC. Translated, it gives CASRRAGGSYEQYF. Together with reference TRBV5-4 and TRBJ2-7, the CDR3 gives the full variable domain: ETGVTQSPTHLIKTRGQQVTLRCSSQSGHNTVSWYQQALGQGPQFIFQYYREEENGRGNFPPRFSGLQFPNYSSELNVNALELDDSALYLCASRRAGGSYEQYFGPGTRLTVT.